This T cell receptor (beta chain) was documented in a study of OX40 agonist ivuxolimab in advanced cancers. For the study at large: Every 2 weeks, ivuxolimab was infused into the patients intravenously at between 0.01 and 10 mg/kg.

This table comes from immunoSEQ multiplex PCR, and its TCRdb copy is limited to in-frame clones, with some not included. There are about 88,000 clones in the sample; 85% occur only once, and 0.2% to 0.25% lies in the top ten. The CDR3 has 12 amino acids. From germline, CDR1 is MNHEY and CDR2 SVGAGI. Trimming left V 8 bases short and J 0 bases short, with 7 bases between. This TCR came from an adult with an advanced solid tumor such as melanoma, head and neck, liver or kidney cancer. This material consisted of CD4+ or CD8+ T cells sorted from blood, taken in a trial of the OX40 agonist ivuxolimab. The chain employs TRBV6-5 and TRBJ1-1; no clear D gene. The CDR3 spells CASADVNTEAFF. CDR3 bases: TGTGCCAGCGCAGACGTGAACACTGAAGCTTTCTTT.